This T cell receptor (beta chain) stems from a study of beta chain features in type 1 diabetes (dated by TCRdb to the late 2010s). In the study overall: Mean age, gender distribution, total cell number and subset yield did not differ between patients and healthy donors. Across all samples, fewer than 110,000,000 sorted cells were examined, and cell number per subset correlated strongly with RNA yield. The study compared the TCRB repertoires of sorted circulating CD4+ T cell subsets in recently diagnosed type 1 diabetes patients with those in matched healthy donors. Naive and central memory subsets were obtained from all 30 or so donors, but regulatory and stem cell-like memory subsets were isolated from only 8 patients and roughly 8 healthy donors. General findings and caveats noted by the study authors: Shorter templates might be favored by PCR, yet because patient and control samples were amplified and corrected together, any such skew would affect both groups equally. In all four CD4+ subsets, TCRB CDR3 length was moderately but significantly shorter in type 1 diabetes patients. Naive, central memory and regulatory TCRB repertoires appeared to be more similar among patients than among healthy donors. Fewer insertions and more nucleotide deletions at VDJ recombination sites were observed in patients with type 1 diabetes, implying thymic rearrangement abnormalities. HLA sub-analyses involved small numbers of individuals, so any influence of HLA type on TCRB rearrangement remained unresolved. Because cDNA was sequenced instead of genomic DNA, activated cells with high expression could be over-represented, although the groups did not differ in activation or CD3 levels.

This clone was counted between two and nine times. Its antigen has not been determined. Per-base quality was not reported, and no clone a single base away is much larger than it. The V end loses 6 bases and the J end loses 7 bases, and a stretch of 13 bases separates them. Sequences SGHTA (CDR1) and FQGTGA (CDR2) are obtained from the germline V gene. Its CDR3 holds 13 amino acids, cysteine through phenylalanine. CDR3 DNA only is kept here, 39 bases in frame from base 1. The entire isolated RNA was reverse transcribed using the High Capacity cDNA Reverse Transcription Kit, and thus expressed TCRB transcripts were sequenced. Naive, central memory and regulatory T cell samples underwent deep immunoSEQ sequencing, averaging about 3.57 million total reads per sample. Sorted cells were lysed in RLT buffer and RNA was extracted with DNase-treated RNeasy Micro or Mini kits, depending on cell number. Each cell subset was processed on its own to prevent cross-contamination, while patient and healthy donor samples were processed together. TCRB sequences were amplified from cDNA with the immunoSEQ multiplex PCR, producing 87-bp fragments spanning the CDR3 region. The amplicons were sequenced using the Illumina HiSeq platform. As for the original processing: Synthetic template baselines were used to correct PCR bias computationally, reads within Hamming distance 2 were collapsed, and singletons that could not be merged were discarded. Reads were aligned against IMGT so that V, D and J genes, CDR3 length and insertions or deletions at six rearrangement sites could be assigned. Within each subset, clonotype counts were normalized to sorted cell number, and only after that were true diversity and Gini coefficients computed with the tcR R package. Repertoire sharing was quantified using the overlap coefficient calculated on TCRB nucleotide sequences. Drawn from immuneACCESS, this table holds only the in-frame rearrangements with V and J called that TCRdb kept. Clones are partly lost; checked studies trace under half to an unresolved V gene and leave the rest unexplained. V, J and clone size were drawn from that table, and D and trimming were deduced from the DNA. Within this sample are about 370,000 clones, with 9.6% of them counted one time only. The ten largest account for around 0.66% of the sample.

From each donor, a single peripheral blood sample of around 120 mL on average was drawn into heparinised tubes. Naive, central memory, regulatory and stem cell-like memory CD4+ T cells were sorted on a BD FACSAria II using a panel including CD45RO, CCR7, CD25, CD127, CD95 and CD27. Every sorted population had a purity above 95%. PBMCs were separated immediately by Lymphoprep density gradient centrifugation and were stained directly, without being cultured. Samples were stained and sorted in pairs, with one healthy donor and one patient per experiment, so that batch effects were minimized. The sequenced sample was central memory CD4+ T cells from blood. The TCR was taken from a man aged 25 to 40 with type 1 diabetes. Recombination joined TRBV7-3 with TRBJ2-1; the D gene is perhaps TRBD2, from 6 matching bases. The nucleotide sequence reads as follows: TGTGCCAGCAGTCCCGCTAGCGCAAATGAGCAGTTCTTC. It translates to CASSPASANEQFF. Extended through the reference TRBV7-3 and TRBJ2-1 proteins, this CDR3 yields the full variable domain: GAGVSQTPSNKVTEKGKYVELRCDPISGHTALYWYRQSLGQGPEFLIYFQGTGAADDSGLPNDRFFAVRPEGSVSTLKIQRTERGDSAVYLCASSPASANEQFFGPGTRLTVL.